What follows is one T cell receptor beta chain and its context. Its antigen is not known. Sorted-subset replicate PCR reactions were performed with approximately 200 ng DNA, corresponding to about 30,000 T cell genomes. The protocol was immunoSEQ multiplex PCR, while the TCRdb copy is restricted to in-frame clones and leaves out a portion. The table shows 300,000 to 400,000 clones, with around two thirds occurring only once. The data derive from a study of shared clonotypes between healthy human individuals. Study at large: Used for every donor were three CD4 naive, three CD4 memory, two CD8 naive and one CD8 memory plate.

V gave up 3 bases and J gave up 7 bases; unmatched junction bases: 13. Germline assignment: CDR1 SGHNT and CDR2 YYREEE (reference sequence). This CDR3 has 16 residues. Findings and caveats of the study: Across four donors, naive CD4 shared roughly 5.1%, naive CD8 less than 4%, memory CD4 less than 2.5%, memory CD8 0.4% to 0.5%. What limited the represented genetic and exposure-history diversity was the small number of donors.

The V and J genes are TRBV5-4 and TRBJ1-2; 9 bases are shared with TRBD1. What was sequenced was memory CD4+ T cells sorted from blood. Subset defined: CD45RA-negative fraction. The sequence came from a young man in good health. The CDR3 nucleotides read TGTGCCAGCAGCTCTCCTACAGGGGGCACCGGTAGTGGCTACACCTTC. It codes for CASSSPTGGTGSGYTF.